The 10 T cell receptor beta chains presented below share a single source sample, sequenced in a study of T cell responses to AZD1222 COVID-19 vaccine (dated by TCRdb to the early 2020s). This sample's time point label indicates: baseline before first vaccination. Library preparation employed the immunoSEQ multiplex PCR assay. TCRdb retrieved this table from immuneACCESS and kept in-frame rearrangements only. Not all clones are present; in checked studies, unresolved V genes account for under half, and no reason is known for the remainder. The sample has 140,000 or so clones on record, about nine tenths of them singletons. Clones ranked in the top ten supply about 4.8% of the sample. The source was peripheral blood, collected on day 0 of AZD1222 vaccination. Receptors were obtained from an adult in good health.

The chain employs TRBV4-1 and TRBJ1-2; 7 nucleotides agree with TRBD1. The V gene's germline CDR1 is MGHRA and CDR2 YSYEKL. The CDR3 extends over 16 amino acids. V trimming: 4 bases; J trimming: 8 bases; junction bases outside the gene matches: 16. CDR3 protein: CASSLVQEGAVGGYTF. In DNA form, the CDR3 reads TGCGCCAGCAGCCTTGTGCAAGAGGGGGCGGTAGGGGGCTACACCTTC.

The chain links TRBV3-1 (or the pseudogene TRBV3-2) to TRBJ1-2; D unclear. Trimming stripped 4 bases from V and 4 bases from J, with 13 bases between. Germline V CDR1 and CDR2: LGHDT, YNNKEL (reference sequence). This CDR3 is 14 amino acids long. Here the CDR3 DNA reads TGTGCCAGCAGCCCCTCCACGGATTCCTATGGCTACACCTTC. Residues: CASSPSTDSYGYTF.

The chain is built from TRBV19 and TRBJ1-6; the match to TRBD1 covers 11 bases. With V trimmed by 3 bases and J by 10 bases, 11 bases remained unmatched. From germline, CDR1 is LNHDA and CDR2 SQIVND (reference sequence). The CDR3 loop spans 17 amino acids. CDR3 sequence (DNA): TGTGCCAGTAGTATGTTCGGACAGGGGGCGCGAACATCACCCCTCCACTTT. Protein sequence: CASSMFGQGARTSPLHF.

V and J are TRBV15 and TRBJ2-1, with 9 bases identical to TRBD2. The CDR3 totals 16 residues. Trimming removed 4 bases from V and 5 bases from J; junction bases left unmatched: 9. CDR1 and CDR2 (germline): LNHNV, YYDKDF (reference sequence). The CDR3 spells CATSKTRLAENNEQFF. The CDR3 DNA reads TGTGCCACCAGCAAAACTCGACTAGCGGAGAACAATGAGCAGTTCTTC.

The V and J genes are TRBV3-1 (or the pseudogene TRBV3-2) and TRBJ2-5, with TRBD1 matching over 7 bases. Germline V gene lookup returns CDR1 LGHDT and CDR2 YNNKEL (reference sequence). This CDR3 contains 16 residues. V lost 8 bases and J lost 5; bases outside the gene matches: 17. The CDR3 reads CASHRGRRGRGETQYF. The CDR3 DNA reads TGTGCCAGCCACCGAGGTAGAAGGGGGCGCGGGGAGACCCAGTACTTC.

The V gene is TRBV29-1, the J gene TRBJ1-1, with a possible D match to TRBD1 (5 bases). The CDR3 contains 12 residues. The V end lost 7 bases, the J end lost 6 bases, and 15 bases lay between the germline ends. CDR1 is SQVTM, CDR2 ANQGSEA, per germline. This CDR3 reads CSGQGNSAEAFF. For the CDR3, the DNA is TGCAGCGGGCAGGGAAATAGCGCTGAAGCTTTCTTT. Supplemented by reference TRBV29-1 and TRBJ1-1, the full variable domain reads SAVISQKPSRDICQRGTSLTIQCQVDSQVTMMFWYRQQPGQSLTLIATANQGSEATYESGFVIDKFPISRPNLTFSTLTVSNMSPEDSSIYLCSGQGNSAEAFFGQGTRLTVV.

The rearrangement uses TRBV19 and TRBJ2-2; weak D call: TRBD2 (5 bases). The CDR3 has 14 amino acids. V was shortened by 3 bases and J by 5 bases, with 10 bases between the two germline ends. The germline V gene encodes CDR1 LNHDA and CDR2 SQIVND (reference sequence). In DNA, the CDR3 is TGTGCCAGTAGTATTTTCGGGGATACCGGGGAGCTGTTTTTT. Its translation: CASSIFGDTGELFF.

The table lists this clone with a few counts. This chain joins TRBV7-9 and TRBJ1-6; 7 bases align to TRBD1. CDR3 size: 14 residues. The germline gives CDR1 SEHNR, CDR2 FQNEAQ (reference sequence). Trimming took 3 bases from V and 6 from J; bases not matched to a gene: 2. The CDR3 region has the DNA TGTGCCAGCAGCTTCTCAGGGGGTAATTCACCCCTCCACTTT. This gives the protein CASSFSGGNSPLHF.

This sequence joins TRBV5-4 and TRBJ2-5; 12 bases align to TRBD2. CDR1 SGHNT and CDR2 YYREEE come from the germline V gene (reference sequence). CDR3 length equals 16 residues. V was clipped by 4 bases and J by 1 base; unmatched bases: 5. In DNA, the CDR3 is TGTGCCAGCAGCCCCTGGACTAGCGGGGTCCAAGAGACCCAGTACTTC. It specifies CASSPWTSGVQETQYF. Looking up the rest from reference TRBV5-4 and TRBJ2-5 gives the full variable domain: ETGVTQSPTHLIKTRGQQVTLRCSSQSGHNTVSWYQQALGQGPQFIFQYYREEENGRGNFPPRFSGLQFPNYSSELNVNALELDDSALYLCASSPWTSGVQETQYFGPGTRLLVL.

The V call is TRBV10-3, the J call TRBJ1-5, with D unresolved. This CDR3 contains 15 residues. V was shortened by 4 bases and J by 6 bases, with 16 bases between the two germline ends. Germline V gene sequence: CDR1 ENHRY, CDR2 SYGVKD. The CDR3, as DNA: TGTGCCATCAGTGTTTCGAAGCTCAGCGCTCAGCCCCAGCATTTT. As protein: CAISVSKLSAQPQHF.